This T cell receptor (beta chain) was documented in a study of cytomegalovirus exposure and HLA in healthy donors. Study conclusions and caveats: Researchers counted 164 TCR beta chains as cytomegalovirus-associated. Specificity of three CMV-associated chains for CMV antigens was verified in vitro.

As regards this clone: Its target is not known.

The table came from immunoSEQ multiplex PCR; TCRdb's copy has only in-frame clones and leaves some out. The sample lists 300,000 to 400,000 clones; roughly 86% were seen once. Per germline, CDR1 SGHRS and CDR2 YFSETQ. There are 16 residues in the CDR3. The junction had 8 bases not matched to a gene; V was cut back by 4 bases and J by 1 base. An approximately 120-subject validation cohort, separate from the approximately 690-subject first cohort, supplied the donors. This TCR was recovered from a man aged 25-40 years in good health and CMV-seronegative. Sample: PBMCs. The rearrangement links TRBV5-1 to TRBJ2-3; 8 nucleotides agree with TRBD1. DNA for the CDR3: TGCGCCAGCAGCCTCGGACAGGGAAGGCGCACAGATACGCAGTATTTT. Translating gives CASSLGQGRRTDTQYF.